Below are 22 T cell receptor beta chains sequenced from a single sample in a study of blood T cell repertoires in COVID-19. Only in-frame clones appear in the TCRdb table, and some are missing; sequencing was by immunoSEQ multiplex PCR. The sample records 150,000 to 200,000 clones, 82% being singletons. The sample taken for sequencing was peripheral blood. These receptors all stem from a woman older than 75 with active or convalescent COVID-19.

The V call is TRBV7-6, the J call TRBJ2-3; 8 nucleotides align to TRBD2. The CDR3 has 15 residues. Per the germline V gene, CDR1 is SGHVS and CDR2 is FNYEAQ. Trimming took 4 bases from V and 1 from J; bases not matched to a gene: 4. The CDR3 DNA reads TGTGCCAGCAGCTCCCCAGCGGGGGGCACAGATACGCAGTATTTT. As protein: CASSSPAGGTDTQYF.

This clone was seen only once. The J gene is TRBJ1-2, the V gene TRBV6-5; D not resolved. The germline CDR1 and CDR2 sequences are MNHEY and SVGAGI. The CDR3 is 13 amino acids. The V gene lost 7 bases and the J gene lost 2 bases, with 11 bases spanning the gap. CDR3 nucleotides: TGTGCCAGCAATTTCGGGAAAAACTATGGCTACACCTTC. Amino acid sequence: CASNFGKNYGYTF.

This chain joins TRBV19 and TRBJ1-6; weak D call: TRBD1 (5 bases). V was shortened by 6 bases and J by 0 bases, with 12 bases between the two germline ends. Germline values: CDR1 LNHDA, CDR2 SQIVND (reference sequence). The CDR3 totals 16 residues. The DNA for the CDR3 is TGTGCCAGTAGGGAAACAGGTTACTCCTATAATTCACCCCTCCACTTT. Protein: CASRETGYSYNSPLHF.

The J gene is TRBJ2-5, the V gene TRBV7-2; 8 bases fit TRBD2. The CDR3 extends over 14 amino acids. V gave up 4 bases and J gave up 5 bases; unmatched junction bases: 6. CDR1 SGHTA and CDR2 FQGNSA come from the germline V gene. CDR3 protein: CASSSRTSWETQYF. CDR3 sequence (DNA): TGTGCCAGCAGCTCGCGGACTAGCTGGGAGACCCAGTACTTC.

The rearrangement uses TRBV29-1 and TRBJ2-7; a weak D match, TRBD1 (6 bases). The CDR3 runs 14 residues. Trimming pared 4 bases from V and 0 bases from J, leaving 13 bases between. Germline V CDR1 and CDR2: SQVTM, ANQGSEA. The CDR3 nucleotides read TGCAGCGTTGTGAGGGGGACCAGCTCCTACGAGCAGTACTTC. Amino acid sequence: CSVVRGTSSYEQYF.

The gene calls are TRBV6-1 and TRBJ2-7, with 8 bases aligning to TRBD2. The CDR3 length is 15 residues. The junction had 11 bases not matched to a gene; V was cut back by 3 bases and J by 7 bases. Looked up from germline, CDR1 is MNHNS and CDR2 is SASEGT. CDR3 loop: CASSDGLAGESEQYF. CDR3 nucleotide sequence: TGTGCCAGCAGTGACGGACTAGCCGGAGAATCTGAGCAGTACTTC.

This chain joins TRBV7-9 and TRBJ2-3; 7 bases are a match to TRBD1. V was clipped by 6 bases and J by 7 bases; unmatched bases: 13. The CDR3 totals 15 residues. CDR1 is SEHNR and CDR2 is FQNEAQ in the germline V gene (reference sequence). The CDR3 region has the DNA TGTGCCAGCAGTAAACAGGGGCATCTCGAAAATACGCAGTATTTT. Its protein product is CASSKQGHLENTQYF.

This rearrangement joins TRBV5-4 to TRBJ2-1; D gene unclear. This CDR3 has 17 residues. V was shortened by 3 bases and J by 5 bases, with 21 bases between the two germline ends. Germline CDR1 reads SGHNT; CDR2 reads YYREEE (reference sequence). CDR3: CASSSTRNRLGDNEQFF. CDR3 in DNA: TGTGCCAGCAGCTCTACGCGAAATAGATTGGGCGACAATGAGCAGTTCTTC.

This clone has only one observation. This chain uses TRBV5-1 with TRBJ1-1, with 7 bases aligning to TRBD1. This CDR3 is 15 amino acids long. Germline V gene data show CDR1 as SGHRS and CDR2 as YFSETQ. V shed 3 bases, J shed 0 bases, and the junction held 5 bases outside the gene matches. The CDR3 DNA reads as TGCGCCAGCAGCTCCCCGACAGGGTTGAACACTGAAGCTTTCTTT. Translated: CASSSPTGLNTEAFF.

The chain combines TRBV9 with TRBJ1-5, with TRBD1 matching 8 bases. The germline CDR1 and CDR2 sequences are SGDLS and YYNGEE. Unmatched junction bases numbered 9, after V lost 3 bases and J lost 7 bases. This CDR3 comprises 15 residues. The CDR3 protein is CASSASRGPEQPQHF. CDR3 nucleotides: TGTGCCAGCAGCGCGAGCAGGGGGCCGGAGCAGCCCCAGCATTTT. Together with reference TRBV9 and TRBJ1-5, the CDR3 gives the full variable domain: DSGVTQTPKHLITATGQRVTLRCSPRSGDLSVYWYQQSLDQGLQFLIQYYNGEERAKGNILERFSAQQFPDLHSELNLSSLELGDSALYFCASSASRGPEQPQHFGDGTRLSIL.

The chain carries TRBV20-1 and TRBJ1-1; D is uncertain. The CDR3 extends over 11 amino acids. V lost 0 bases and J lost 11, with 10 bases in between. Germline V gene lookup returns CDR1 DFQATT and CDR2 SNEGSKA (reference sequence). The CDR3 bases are TGCAGTGCTAGAGATCCGGGTGGGGCTTTCTTT. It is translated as CSARDPGGAFF.

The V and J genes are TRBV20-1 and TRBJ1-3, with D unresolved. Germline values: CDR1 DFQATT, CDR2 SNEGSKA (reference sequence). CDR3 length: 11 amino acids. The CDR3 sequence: CGRRYGNTIYF. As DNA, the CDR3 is TGCGGGAGGCGGTATGGAAACACCATATATTTT.

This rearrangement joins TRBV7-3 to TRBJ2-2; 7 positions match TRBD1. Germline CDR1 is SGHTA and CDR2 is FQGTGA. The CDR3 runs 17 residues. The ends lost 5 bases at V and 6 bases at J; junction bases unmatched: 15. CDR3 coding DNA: TGTGCCAGCAGCATCATGCCCAGGGGGATAGAATCCGGGGAGCTGTTTTTT. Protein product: CASSIMPRGIESGELFF.

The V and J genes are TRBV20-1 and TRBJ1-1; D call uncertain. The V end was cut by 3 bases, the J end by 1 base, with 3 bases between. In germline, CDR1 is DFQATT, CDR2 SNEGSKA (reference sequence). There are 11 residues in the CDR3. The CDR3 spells CSASQNTEAFF. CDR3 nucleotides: TGCAGTGCTAGCCAGAACACTGAAGCTTTCTTT.

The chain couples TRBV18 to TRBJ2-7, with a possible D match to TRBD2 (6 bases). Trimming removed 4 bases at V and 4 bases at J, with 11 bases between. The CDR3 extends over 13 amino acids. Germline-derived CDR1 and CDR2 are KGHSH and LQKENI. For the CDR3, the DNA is TGTGCCAGCTCACTCGGGACTTTGTACGAGCAGTACTTC. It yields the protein CASSLGTLYEQYF.

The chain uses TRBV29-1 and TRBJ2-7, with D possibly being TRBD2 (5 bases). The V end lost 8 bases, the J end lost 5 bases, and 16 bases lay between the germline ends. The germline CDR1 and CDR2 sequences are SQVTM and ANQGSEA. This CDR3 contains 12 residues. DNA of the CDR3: TGCAGCTTCCGTGTAGGGAGCCACGAGCAGTACTTC. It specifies CSFRVGSHEQYF.

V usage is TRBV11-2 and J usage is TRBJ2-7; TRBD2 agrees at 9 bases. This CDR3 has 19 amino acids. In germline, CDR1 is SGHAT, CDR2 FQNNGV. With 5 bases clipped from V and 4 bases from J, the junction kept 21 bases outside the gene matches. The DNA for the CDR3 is TGTGCCAGCAGCCCAGGGGGGCCTAGCGGGATAATAGGGCTTTACGAGCAGTACTTC. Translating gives CASSPGGPSGIIGLYEQYF.

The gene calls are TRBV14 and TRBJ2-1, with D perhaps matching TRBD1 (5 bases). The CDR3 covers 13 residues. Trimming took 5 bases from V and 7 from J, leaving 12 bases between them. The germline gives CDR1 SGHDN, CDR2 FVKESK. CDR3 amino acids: CASSSLRGNEQFF. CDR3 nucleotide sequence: TGTGCCAGCAGCTCCCTAAGGGGAAATGAGCAGTTCTTC.

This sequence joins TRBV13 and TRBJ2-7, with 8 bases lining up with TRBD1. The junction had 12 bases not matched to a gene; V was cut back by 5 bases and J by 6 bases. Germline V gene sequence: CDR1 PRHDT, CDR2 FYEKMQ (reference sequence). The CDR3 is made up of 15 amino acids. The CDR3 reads CASSRSGTGLAEQYF. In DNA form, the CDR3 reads TGTGCCAGCAGCCGATCCGGGACAGGTCTCGCCGAGCAGTACTTC.

Here the CDR3 reads CASSPLEGRPGDEQYF. The DNA of the CDR3 is TGTGCCAGCAGCCCCCTGGAGGGCAGACCTGGGGACGAGCAGTACTTC. The chain employs TRBV3-1 (or the pseudogene TRBV3-2) and TRBJ2-7, with a tentative D call TRBD2 (6 bases). The CDR3 is made up of 16 amino acids. Deletions cut 4 bases from V and 5 bases from J, with 21 bases between. Germline loops: CDR1 LGHDT, CDR2 YNNKEL (reference sequence).

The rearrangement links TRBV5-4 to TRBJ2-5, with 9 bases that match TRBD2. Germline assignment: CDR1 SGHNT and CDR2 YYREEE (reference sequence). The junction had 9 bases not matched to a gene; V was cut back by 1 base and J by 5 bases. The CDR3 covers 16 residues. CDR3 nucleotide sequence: TGTGCCAGCAGCTTGTCCGGCGGGAGGGCACGGGAGACCCAGTACTTC. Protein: CASSLSGGRARETQYF.

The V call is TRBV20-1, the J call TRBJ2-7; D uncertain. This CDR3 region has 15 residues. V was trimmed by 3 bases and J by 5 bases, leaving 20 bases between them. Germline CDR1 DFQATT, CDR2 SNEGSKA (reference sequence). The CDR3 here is CSASRLASRVDEQYF. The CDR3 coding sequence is TGCAGTGCTAGTCGACTCGCTTCCCGGGTCGACGAGCAGTACTTC.